Below are 31 T cell receptor beta chains sequenced from a single sample in a study of cytomegalovirus exposure and HLA in healthy donors. A multiplex PCR was run with 60 Vbeta primers and 13 Jbeta primers. Assay: immunoSEQ multiplex PCR; the TCRdb copy retains only in-frame clones and omits some. The profile covers approximately 160,000 clones, with 77% appearing a single time and around 2.8% taken by the ten largest. The sample taken for sequencing was PBMCs. These receptors all come from a woman aged 40 to 49 in good health and CMV-seropositive.

This rearrangement joins TRBV4-2 to TRBJ1-4; 7 bases map to TRBD1. The germline gives CDR1 LGHNA, CDR2 YNFKEQ. V shed 4 bases, J shed 8 bases, and the junction held 16 bases outside the gene matches. This CDR3 spans 17 amino acids. The CDR3 coding sequence is TGTGCCAGCAGCCTTCTTAACTCCGGGACAGAGGGAGAAAAACTGTTTTTT. The encoded protein is CASSLLNSGTEGEKLFF.

V and J are TRBV16 and TRBJ2-2; TRBD1 matches 10 bases. V trimming: 5 bases; J trimming: 3 bases; junction bases outside the gene matches: 0. Germline assignment: CDR1 KGHSY and CDR2 FQNENV. The CDR3 loop spans 14 amino acids. Here the CDR3 DNA reads TGTGCCAGCAGCGGGACAGGGGACACCGGGGAGCTGTTTTTT. Residues: CASSGTGDTGELFF.

This chain links TRBV6-1 with TRBJ1-6, with D uncertain. The germline CDR1 and CDR2 sequences are MNHNS and SASEGT. Trimming removed 6 bases from V and 4 bases from J, with 13 bases in between. The CDR3 loop spans 15 amino acids. The CDR3 reads CASSPSEGYNSPLHF. The CDR3, as DNA: TGTGCCAGCAGCCCATCGGAGGGTTATAATTCACCCCTCCACTTT.

This clone was counted a few times. This rearrangement joins TRBV6-1 to TRBJ1-5; D might be TRBD1 (5 bases). The V gene's germline CDR1 is MNHNS and CDR2 SASEGT. V lost 7 bases and J lost 4, with 14 bases in between. This CDR3 contains 14 residues. In DNA form, the CDR3 reads TGTGCCAGCACCCCTGACAGTAGTAATCAGCCCCAGCATTTT. It specifies CASTPDSSNQPQHF.

The chain employs TRBV5-6 and TRBJ2-7; 8 positions match TRBD1. Germline values: CDR1 SGHDT, CDR2 YYEEEE. The CDR3 sequence is 15 residues long. The trim removed 3 bases at V and 7 bases at J, leaving 12 bases unmatched. The CDR3 is CASSYRDRQLGEQYF. DNA of the CDR3: TGTGCCAGCAGCTACCGGGACAGGCAACTTGGGGAGCAGTACTTC.

The chain recombines TRBV30 with TRBJ2-1, with TRBD2 matching 9 bases. V shed 0 bases and J 0 bases; nucleotides not matched to a gene: 0. Germline CDR1 GTSNPN, CDR2 SVGIG (reference sequence). This CDR3 region has 15 residues. The CDR3 DNA reads TGTGCCTGGAGTGTACTAGCGGGCTCCTACAATGAGCAGTTCTTC. The encoded protein is CAWSVLAGSYNEQFF.

This rearrangement joins TRBV7-9 to TRBJ2-3; 8 bases map to TRBD2. Germline V gene lookup returns CDR1 SEHNR and CDR2 FQNEAQ (reference sequence). V was clipped by 9 bases and J by 4 bases; unmatched bases: 3. The CDR3 length is 12 residues. In nucleotides, the CDR3 is TGTGCCAGTGGACTAGCCCCAGATACGCAGTATTTT. This sequence encodes CASGLAPDTQYF.

The CDR3 reads CATSTGGTDLNEQFF. CDR3 DNA: TGTGCCACCAGCACCGGAGGGACAGACCTCAATGAGCAGTTCTTC. The chain recombines TRBV15 with TRBJ2-1, with D tentatively TRBD1 (7 bases). This CDR3 comprises 15 residues. V gave up 4 bases and J gave up 6 bases, with 16 bases separating them. Germline V CDR1 and CDR2: LNHNV, YYDKDF (reference sequence).

The chain recombines TRBV6-4 with TRBJ2-3; 8 bases map to TRBD2. Germline CDR1 reads MRHNA; CDR2 reads SNTAGT. The J segment lost 4 bases and the V segment lost 6 bases, leaving 21 bases of the junction unmatched. This CDR3 contains 19 residues. The DNA for the CDR3 is TGTGCCAGCAGCAAGACCCCCTCCATGAGCGGGGGTCGTTCAGATACGCAGTATTTT. It specifies CASSKTPSMSGGRSDTQYF.

The CDR3 sequence is CASSLAGAKNIQYF. In DNA, the CDR3 is TGTGCCAGCAGCTTGGCGGGAGCCAAAAACATTCAGTACTTC. The chain joins TRBV5-4 to TRBJ2-4, with unresolved D. The CDR3 contains 14 residues. Trimming pared 0 bases from V and 0 bases from J, leaving 4 bases between. Germline V lookup: CDR1 SGHNT, CDR2 YYREEE (reference sequence).

The chain has TRBV7-8 and TRBJ2-7; 11 nucleotides align to TRBD2. J lost 3 bases, V lost 6 bases, and 10 bases had no gene match. In germline, CDR1 is SGHVS, CDR2 FQNEAQ. This CDR3 has 16 amino acids. CDR3 residues: CASSLLAGGYLYEQYF. CDR3 sequence (DNA): TGTGCCAGCAGTCTTCTAGCGGGGGGCTACCTCTACGAGCAGTACTTC. The entire variable domain, with the rest obtained from reference TRBV7-8 and TRBJ2-7, is as follows: GAGVSQSPRYKVAKRGQDVALRCDPISGHVSLFWYQQALGQGPEFLTYFQNEAQLDKSGLPSDRFFAERPEGSVSTLKIQRTQQEDSAVYLCASSLLAGGYLYEQYFGPGTRLTVT.

This clone was counted once. V is TRBV19 and J is TRBJ2-7; unclear D gene. Trimming removed 3 bases from V and 1 base from J, with 7 bases in between. Germline assignment: CDR1 LNHDA and CDR2 SQIVND (reference sequence). The CDR3 consists of 13 residues. This chain's CDR3 is CASSIDKSYEQYF. Written as DNA, the CDR3 is TGTGCCAGTAGTATTGACAAATCCTACGAGCAGTACTTC.

This clone came up a few times. DNA of the CDR3: TGTGCCAGCAGCCCTGTTCCGAACACTGAAGCTTTCTTT. Protein product: CASSPVPNTEAFF. This sequence joins TRBV7-8 and TRBJ1-1; D is undetermined. The V end lost 5 bases, the J end lost 1 base, and 8 bases lay between the germline ends. There are 13 residues in the CDR3. CDR1 SGHVS and CDR2 FQNEAQ come from the germline V gene. Full variable domain (remainder filled in from reference TRBV7-8 and TRBJ1-1): GAGVSQSPRYKVAKRGQDVALRCDPISGHVSLFWYQQALGQGPEFLTYFQNEAQLDKSGLPSDRFFAERPEGSVSTLKIQRTQQEDSAVYLCASSPVPNTEAFFGQGTRLTVV.

The chain links TRBV28 to TRBJ2-5, with 8 bases that match TRBD2. From germline, CDR1 is MDHEN and CDR2 SYDVKM. With 4 bases clipped from V and 5 bases from J, the junction kept 12 bases outside the gene matches. The CDR3 is 16 amino acids. This chain's CDR3 is CASSSTGTSGGETQYF. In DNA form, the CDR3 reads TGTGCCAGCAGTTCAACCGGGACTAGTGGAGGGGAGACCCAGTACTTC.

This sequence joins TRBV28 and TRBJ1-2; the match to TRBD1 covers 7 bases. The germline V gene encodes CDR1 MDHEN and CDR2 SYDVKM. V trimming: 3 bases; J trimming: 0 bases; junction bases outside the gene matches: 7. CDR3 length equals 16 residues. The CDR3 spells CASSFRRGTTNYGYTF. The CDR3 coding sequence is TGTGCCAGCAGTTTCCGCAGGGGGACGACTAACTATGGCTACACCTTC.

This clone occurred once. The chain is built from TRBV4-1 and TRBJ2-3; 8 positions match TRBD2. The trim removed 5 bases at V and 4 bases at J, leaving 8 bases unmatched. Germline CDR1 reads MGHRA; CDR2 reads YSYEKL. CDR3 length equals 15 residues. This CDR3 is CASSERTSSADTQYF. Here the CDR3 DNA reads TGCGCCAGCAGCGAGAGGACTAGCTCTGCAGATACGCAGTATTTT.

This sequence joins TRBV18 and TRBJ2-5; tentative D call: TRBD1 (6 bases). Trimming took 3 bases from V and 3 from J, leaving 11 bases between them. The CDR3 covers 14 residues. Germline V CDR1 and CDR2: KGHSH, LQKENI. The CDR3 is CASSPPDRKETQYF. Here the CDR3 DNA reads TGTGCCAGCTCACCCCCGGACAGAAAAGAGACCCAGTACTTC.

This chain links TRBV20-1 with TRBJ2-3; D ambiguous. Trimming pared 4 bases from V and 0 bases from J, leaving 2 bases between. The CDR3 consists of 11 residues. Per germline, CDR1 DFQATT and CDR2 SNEGSKA (reference sequence). The CDR3 is CSATSTDTQYF. The CDR3 DNA follows: TGCAGTGCTACTAGCACAGATACGCAGTATTTT.

The chain is built from TRBV6-1 and TRBJ1-1; no clear D gene. This CDR3 has 12 amino acids. Looked up from germline, CDR1 is MNHNS and CDR2 is SASEGT. V was shortened by 8 bases and J by 3 bases, with 10 bases between the two germline ends. Here the CDR3 reads CASGRVDTEAFF. CDR3 coding DNA: TGTGCCAGCGGCCGGGTGGACACTGAAGCTTTCTTT.

V is TRBV19 and J is TRBJ2-5; D might be TRBD1 (6 bases). CDR1 LNHDA and CDR2 SQIVND come from the germline V gene (reference sequence). V lost 5 bases and J lost 3, with 10 bases in between. The CDR3 totals 13 residues. The CDR3 bases are TGTGCCAGTAGTGTCTGGACAGAAGAGACCCAGTACTTC. Translation: CASSVWTEETQYF.

The V and J genes are TRBV4-3 and TRBJ2-3; a weak D match, TRBD1 (5 bases). Germline CDR1 LGHNA, CDR2 YSLEER. This CDR3 has 14 residues. V lost 4 bases to trimming and J lost 0 bases, with 8 bases between them. CDR3 sequence reads: CASSLDRSTDTQYF. As DNA, the CDR3 is TGCGCCAGCAGCCTAGACAGAAGCACAGATACGCAGTATTTT.

The chain couples TRBV6-1 to TRBJ2-7; a weak D match, TRBD1 (5 bases). This CDR3 is 13 amino acids long. V was trimmed by 6 bases and J by 2 bases, leaving 11 bases between them. The germline V gene has CDR1 MNHNS and CDR2 SASEGT. DNA for the CDR3: TGTGCCAGCAGCCAGACAGTAACCTACGAGCAGTACTTC. This codes for CASSQTVTYEQYF.

The genes are TRBV13 and TRBJ1-1; D unresolved. Germline values: CDR1 PRHDT, CDR2 FYEKMQ (reference sequence). This CDR3 contains 13 residues. V gave up 2 bases and J gave up 7 bases, with 11 bases separating them. The CDR3 here is CASSLSEGLEAFF. The CDR3, as DNA: TGTGCCAGCAGCTTATCTGAGGGCCTTGAAGCTTTCTTT.

The genes are TRBV6-5 and TRBJ2-5; D gene ambiguous. V was shortened by 8 bases and J by 4 bases, with 14 bases between the two germline ends. CDR1 is MNHEY and CDR2 is SVGAGI in the germline V gene. The CDR3 is made up of 13 amino acids. Written as DNA, the CDR3 is TGTGCCAGCTCCCGACTCCGAGGAGAGACCCAGTACTTC. Protein product: CASSRLRGETQYF.

The chain combines TRBV18 with TRBJ2-5, with D possibly TRBD2 on 5 matching bases. The CDR3 length is 13 residues. Per the germline V gene, CDR1 is KGHSH and CDR2 is LQKENI. Deletions cut 2 bases from V and 4 bases from J, with 8 bases between. The CDR3, as DNA: TGTGCCAGCTCACCAGCTAGCCCAGAGACCCAGTACTTC. Residues: CASSPASPETQYF.

The chain is built from TRBV13 and TRBJ2-5, with 7 bases that match TRBD2. The CDR3 contains 12 residues. The germline V gene encodes CDR1 PRHDT and CDR2 FYEKMQ (reference sequence). The V segment lost 5 bases and the J segment 9 bases; nucleotides outside the gene matches: 6. CDR3 loop: CASSSGREAQYF. Written as DNA, the CDR3 is TGTGCCAGCAGCAGTGGACGGGAGGCCCAGTACTTC.

The chain has TRBV28 and TRBJ1-2; the D gene is possibly TRBD1 (6 bases). CDR1 MDHEN and CDR2 SYDVKM come from the germline V gene. This CDR3 contains 13 residues. The V gene lost 2 bases and the J gene lost 8 bases, with 12 bases spanning the gap. The CDR3 sequence: CASSLGGAPGYTF. In DNA form, the CDR3 reads TGTGCCAGCAGTTTAGGGGGGGCGCCCGGCTACACCTTC.

The V and J genes are TRBV19 and TRBJ1-1, with D unresolved. The CDR3 covers 16 residues. CDR1 and CDR2 from the germline V gene are LNHDA and SQIVND (reference sequence). V lost 5 bases to trimming and J lost 3 bases, with 19 bases between them. The CDR3 DNA sequence: TGTGCCAGTAGTCGCGACCCTCGGGGTAGGGACACTGAAGCTTTCTTT. Protein sequence: CASSRDPRGRDTEAFF.

The chain's CDR3 is CASMSGGEGEQFF. CDR3 in DNA: TGTGCCAGCATGTCAGGGGGCGAAGGCGAGCAGTTCTTC. The V gene is TRBV6-6, the J gene TRBJ2-1, with 8 bases aligning to TRBD1. The ends lost 7 bases at V and 10 bases at J; junction bases unmatched: 9. This CDR3 has 13 amino acids. Germline V gene data show CDR1 as MNHNY and CDR2 as SVGAGI (reference sequence).

The rearrangement uses TRBV28 and TRBJ1-2; D not resolved. Germline CDR1 is MDHEN and CDR2 is SYDVKM. The CDR3 has 14 residues. The ends were cut back, 2 bases at V and 8 bases at J, with 15 bases in the middle. The CDR3 region is CASSLVGPAGGYTF. The CDR3 coding sequence is TGTGCCAGCAGTTTAGTCGGTCCGGCAGGCGGCTACACCTTC.

The J gene is TRBJ1-3, the V gene TRBV28; possibly TRBD1 for D (5 bases). The CDR3 extends over 14 amino acids. Trimming shortened V by 7 bases and J by 0 bases, and 10 bases separated the two germline ends. Germline V gene data show CDR1 as MDHEN and CDR2 as SYDVKM. Here the CDR3 reads CASTQGLSGNTIYF. CDR3 nucleotides: TGTGCCAGCACCCAGGGACTCTCTGGAAACACCATATATTTT. Full variable domain (remainder filled in from reference TRBV28 and TRBJ1-3): DVKVTQSSRYLVKRTGEKVFLECVQDMDHENMFWYRQDPGLGLRLIYFSYDVKMKEKGDIPEGYSVSREKKERFSLILESASTNQTSMYLCASTQGLSGNTIYFGEGSWLTVV.